This T cell receptor beta chain was documented in a study of blood T cell repertoires in COVID-19. Sequencing was performed with immunoSEQ multiplex PCR; in TCRdb, only in-frame clones are kept and a portion is missing. There are roughly 60,000 clones in the sample; over 80% occur only once, and 10% lies in the top ten. The CDR3 is 15 amino acids. Germline assignment: CDR1 SGHTA and CDR2 FQGTGA. Trimming took 5 bases from V and 3 from J, leaving 16 bases between them. The chain joins TRBV7-3 to TRBJ1-1, with D tentatively TRBD1 (5 bases). Sequencing input: peripheral blood. This TCR was recovered from a man aged 25 to 40 with COVID-19, enrolled during active disease. DNA of the CDR3: TGTGCCAGCAGCGAGACAGCCGTTGGGGACACTGAAGCTTTCTTT. Protein sequence: CASSETAVGDTEAFF.